Following are 32 T cell receptor beta chains from one sample sequenced in a study of cytomegalovirus exposure and HLA in healthy donors. This table comes from immunoSEQ multiplex PCR, and its TCRdb copy is limited to in-frame clones, with some not included. The sample shows about 130,000 clones, approximately 92% of them seen only once. Source material: PBMCs. The receptors stem from a woman under 30 in good health and CMV-seronegative.

The CDR3, as DNA: TGTGCCAGCAGCTTACTAGGGGGGGACCAAGAGACCCAGTACTTC. As protein: CASSLLGGDQETQYF. This chain uses TRBV5-4 with TRBJ2-5, with D possibly being TRBD2 (7 bases). The CDR3 has 15 residues. The germline CDR1 and CDR2 sequences are SGHNT and YYREEE (reference sequence). Trimming took 2 bases from V and 0 from J, leaving 11 bases between them.

J is TRBJ1-2 and V is TRBV6-1, with 8 bases lining up with TRBD1. The CDR3 loop spans 15 amino acids. V lost 4 bases to trimming and J lost 8 bases; unmatched junction nucleotides: 12. Germline V gives CDR1 MNHNS, CDR2 SASEGT. CDR3 sequence reads: CASSAPGQEFRGYTF. For the CDR3, the DNA is TGTGCCAGCAGTGCCCCGGGACAGGAGTTTCGGGGCTACACCTTC.

The chain couples TRBV5-6 to TRBJ2-1; D not resolved. Germline lookup yields CDR1 SGHDT and CDR2 YYEEEE. The CDR3 contains 15 residues. Trimming took 4 bases from V and 0 from J, leaving 11 bases between them. The CDR3 DNA follows: TGTGCCAGCAGCAAACTCTCGAACTCCTACAATGAGCAGTTCTTC. This sequence encodes CASSKLSNSYNEQFF.

The CDR3 here is CASSIWRQGGTNEKLFF. Here the CDR3 DNA reads TGTGCCAGTAGTATTTGGAGACAGGGCGGAACTAATGAAAAACTGTTTTTT. This chain connects TRBV19 to TRBJ1-4; 7 nucleotides line up with TRBD1. The CDR3 is 17 residues long. V was clipped by 3 bases and J by 1 base; unmatched bases: 8. CDR1 and CDR2 (germline): LNHDA, SQIVND (reference sequence).

This rearrangement joins TRBV28 to TRBJ1-2; no clear D. The germline V gene has CDR1 MDHEN and CDR2 SYDVKM. CDR3 length equals 19 residues. V lost 3 bases to trimming and J lost 1 base, with 24 bases between them. CDR3 coding DNA: TGTGCCAGCAGTTTGCCCCCCCCAGTCTACATTGCGGATAACTATGGCTACACCTTC. Amino acid sequence: CASSLPPPVYIADNYGYTF.

The chain has TRBV28 and TRBJ1-2, with TRBD1 matching 7 bases. Germline CDR1 MDHEN, CDR2 SYDVKM. This CDR3 region has 13 residues. Trimming at V came to 7 bases and at J to 4 bases, leaving 6 bases not matched to a gene. Written as DNA, the CDR3 is TGTGCCAGCACAGGGGGAATTTTCTATGGCTACACCTTC. Translating it yields CASTGGIFYGYTF.

V and J are TRBV28 and TRBJ2-1; the D gene is possibly TRBD2 (5 bases). The germline CDR1 and CDR2 sequences are MDHEN and SYDVKM. The ends were cut back, 5 bases at V and 9 bases at J, with 26 bases in the middle. There are 17 residues in the CDR3. CDR3 protein: CASSPYFGTSGKAEQFF. CDR3 DNA: TGTGCCAGCAGTCCCTATTTCGGTACCTCGGGGAAGGCTGAGCAGTTCTTC.

This clone was detected once. This chain uses TRBV15 with TRBJ2-4; D gene ambiguous. The V end lost 0 bases, the J end lost 6 bases, and 15 bases lay between the germline ends. This CDR3 spans 16 amino acids. The germline CDR1 and CDR2 sequences are LNHNV and YYDKDF (reference sequence). The CDR3, as DNA: TGTGCCACCAGCAGAGAATTAACGGGTGGAAGAAACATTCAGTACTTC. Translated: CATSRELTGGRNIQYF.

V and J are TRBV18 and TRBJ2-2; D is undetermined. Germline values: CDR1 KGHSH, CDR2 LQKENI. The CDR3 totals 13 residues. Trimming took off 2 bases at V and 4 bases at J, with 5 bases between the two ends. The CDR3 loop reads CASSPMATGELFF. The DNA for the CDR3 is TGTGCCAGCTCACCAATGGCCACCGGGGAGCTGTTTTTT.

This rearrangement joins TRBV6-5 to TRBJ1-3; tentatively, D is TRBD1 (5 bases). This CDR3 is 16 amino acids long. The V gene lost 1 base and the J gene lost 4 bases, with 14 bases spanning the gap. The germline CDR1 and CDR2 sequences are MNHEY and SVGAGI. In DNA, the CDR3 is TGTGCCAGCAGTTACTGGCCTCGCAGGGCGGGAAACACCATATATTTT. It codes for CASSYWPRRAGNTIYF.

Worth noting for this clone: A read error may account for a junction end that differs from germline. The chain has TRBV13 and TRBJ1-3, with D hard to call. The germline V gene has CDR1 PRHDT and CDR2 FYEKMQ (reference sequence). CDR3 size: 13 residues. This CDR3 is CASSLGQLNAIYF. The CDR3 DNA follows: TGTGCCAGCAGCTTAGGGCAGTTAAACGCCATATATTTT.

J is TRBJ2-2 and V is TRBV2, with D possibly matching TRBD2 (7 bases). Germline V CDR1 and CDR2: SNHLY, FYNNEI. The CDR3 sequence is 16 residues long. V lost 4 bases and J lost 3, with 15 bases in between. This CDR3 reads CASSARGQVDTGELFF. Written as DNA, the CDR3 is TGTGCCAGCAGTGCGCGGGGGCAGGTTGACACCGGGGAGCTGTTTTTT.

V usage is TRBV6-5 and J usage is TRBJ2-7, with D perhaps TRBD1 (7 bases). The germline V gene encodes CDR1 MNHEY and CDR2 SVGAGI. There are 14 residues in the CDR3. V was pared by 8 bases and J by 0 bases, with 14 bases between. The DNA for the CDR3 is TGTGCCAGCGGAGGGGGCTCGACCTCCTACGAGCAGTACTTC. It specifies CASGGGSTSYEQYF.

The genes are TRBV28 and TRBJ1-6; D is unresolved. The V gene's germline CDR1 is MDHEN and CDR2 SYDVKM. CDR3 length equals 13 residues. The V end was cut by 5 bases, the J end by 6 bases, with 8 bases between. Written as DNA, the CDR3 is TGTGCCAGCAGTCCGAACAGTAATTCACCCCTCCACTTT. Encoded protein: CASSPNSNSPLHF.

This clone was observed a single time. V and J are TRBV4-3 and TRBJ2-1; 9 bases agree with TRBD2. V lost 0 bases to trimming and J lost 4 bases; unmatched junction nucleotides: 7. The CDR3 is 17 residues long. Per germline, CDR1 LGHNA and CDR2 YSLEER. CDR3 protein: CASSQDLRLAEYNEQFF. The DNA of the CDR3 is TGCGCCAGCAGCCAAGACCTGAGACTAGCGGAGTACAATGAGCAGTTCTTC.

CDR3: CASSSSGPRLEQYF. CDR3 DNA sequence: TGTGCCAGCAGTTCATCTGGCCCCCGATTAGAGCAGTACTTC. The V gene is TRBV28, the J gene TRBJ2-7; no firm D call. Trimming took off 4 bases at V and 7 bases at J, with 17 bases between the two ends. The length of the CDR3 is 14 residues. CDR1 and CDR2 (germline): MDHEN, SYDVKM. The variable domain in full, with the rest retrieved from reference TRBV28 and TRBJ2-7, is DVKVTQSSRYLVKRTGEKVFLECVQDMDHENMFWYRQDPGLGLRLIYFSYDVKMKEKGDIPEGYSVSREKKERFSLILESASTNQTSMYLCASSSSGPRLEQYFGPGTRLTVT.

V gene TRBV2 combines with J gene TRBJ2-3, with TRBD2 matching over 10 bases. The length of the CDR3 is 18 residues. Trimming cost V 2 bases and J 3 bases; bases outside gene matches: 11. Germline CDR1 and CDR2: SNHLY and FYNNEI. The CDR3 here is CASSEMVSPSGRTDTQYF. The CDR3, as DNA: TGTGCCAGCAGTGAAATGGTTTCGCCTAGCGGGAGAACAGATACGCAGTATTTT.

J is TRBJ2-7 and V is TRBV13; D might be TRBD2 (7 bases). The germline gives CDR1 PRHDT, CDR2 FYEKMQ (reference sequence). Between the trimmed V and J ends, which lost 6 bases and 3 bases, there was a span of 18 bases. This CDR3 is 15 amino acids long. The CDR3 region is CASSLSSGGLYEQYV. Written as DNA, the CDR3 is TGTGCCAGCAGTTTGTCCTCGGGGGGCCTCTACGAGCAGTACGTC.

This clone was seen repeatedly, ten times or more. The chain recombines TRBV28 with TRBJ1-4, with a possible D match to TRBD1 (6 bases). Trimming took 5 bases from V and 4 from J, leaving 14 bases between them. CDR3 size: 15 residues. Germline CDR1 is MDHEN and CDR2 is SYDVKM. The CDR3 DNA reads TGTGCCAGCAGTGGGGGGGACACCCATAATGAAAAACTGTTTTTT. Translated: CASSGGDTHNEKLFF.

This chain connects TRBV4-1 to TRBJ1-5; weak D call: TRBD1 (5 bases). Germline V gives CDR1 MGHRA, CDR2 YSYEKL. The CDR3 length is 15 residues. V lost 0 bases and J lost 0, with 6 bases in between. This CDR3 is CASSQEDTSNQPQHF. The DNA of the CDR3 is TGCGCCAGCAGCCAAGAGGACACTAGCAATCAGCCCCAGCATTTT.

This clone was counted a single time. The chain is built from TRBV4-2 and TRBJ2-3; 11 nucleotides align to TRBD2. This CDR3 has 18 amino acids. Germline V gene sequence: CDR1 LGHNA, CDR2 YNFKEQ. J was trimmed by 8 bases and V by 0 bases; bases with no gene match: 13. CDR3 residues: CASSQDKSLAGAQGTQYF. For the CDR3, the DNA is TGTGCCAGCAGCCAAGATAAATCACTAGCGGGGGCGCAGGGTACGCAGTATTTT.

The rearrangement links TRBV4-1 to TRBJ1-4; D gene uncertain. Germline CDR1 and CDR2: MGHRA and YSYEKL. This CDR3 spans 15 amino acids. Trimming removed 0 bases from V and 7 bases from J, with 12 bases in between. In DNA, the CDR3 is TGCGCCAGCAGCCAAGAGACGACTAGGGCTGAAAAACTGTTTTTT. As protein: CASSQETTRAEKLFF.

This clone was recorded only once. V usage is TRBV5-4 and J usage is TRBJ2-7; possible D gene TRBD2, 6 bases. Trimming left V 0 bases short and J 0 bases short, with 7 bases between. The CDR3 is made up of 14 amino acids. Germline lookup yields CDR1 SGHNT and CDR2 YYREEE (reference sequence). As DNA, the CDR3 is TGTGCCAGCAGCTTGGGCGGGGACTCCTACGAGCAGTACGTC. It encodes CASSLGGDSYEQYV.

The chain is built from TRBV6-5 and TRBJ2-7, with 11 positions matching TRBD2. The CDR3 is 13 residues long. The germline gives CDR1 MNHEY, CDR2 SVGAGI. V lost 7 bases to trimming and J lost 3 bases; unmatched junction nucleotides: 2. The CDR3 nucleotides are TGTGCCAGCACCGGGACTAGCGGCTACGAGCAGTACTTC. Translation: CASTGTSGYEQYF.

The chain recombines TRBV11-2 with TRBJ1-1, with no clear D. Germline CDR1 is SGHAT and CDR2 is FQNNGV. The ends were cut back, 3 bases at V and 1 base at J, with 12 bases in the middle. The CDR3 contains 15 residues. CDR3: CASSFSQEGNTEAFF. Written as DNA, the CDR3 is TGTGCCAGCAGCTTCTCTCAGGAGGGGAACACTGAAGCTTTCTTT.

The chain combines TRBV5-1 with TRBJ2-7; 10 positions match TRBD2. CDR3 length equals 16 residues. V trimming: 4 bases; J trimming: 9 bases; junction bases outside the gene matches: 16. Germline CDR1 is SGHRS and CDR2 is YFSETQ. CDR3: CASSPLSSGSPGVQYF. In nucleotides, the CDR3 is TGCGCCAGCAGCCCCCTTTCTAGCGGGAGTCCTGGTGTGCAGTACTTC.

This sequence joins TRBV30 and TRBJ1-5, with TRBD1 identical over 7 bases. Trimming cost V 2 bases and J 1 base; bases outside gene matches: 8. The germline gives CDR1 GTSNPN, CDR2 SVGIG (reference sequence). There are 16 residues in the CDR3. The chain's CDR3 is CAWSKQGLRSNQPQHF. The CDR3 coding sequence is TGTGCCTGGAGTAAACAGGGGCTGAGGAGCAATCAGCCCCAGCATTTT.

The gene calls are TRBV11-2 and TRBJ1-5; 7 bases fit TRBD1. Germline trimming cut 1 base from V and 3 bases from J; bases unmatched to any gene: 3. The CDR3 runs 15 residues. The V gene's germline CDR1 is SGHAT and CDR2 FQNNGV. The DNA for the CDR3 is TGTGCCAGCAGCTTAGGACAGGGAAACAATCAGCCCCAGCATTTT. Encoded protein: CASSLGQGNNQPQHF.

The chain employs TRBV6-5 and TRBJ2-3, with D tentatively TRBD1 (6 bases). Germline assignment: CDR1 MNHEY and CDR2 SVGAGI. This CDR3 comprises 14 residues. With 5 bases removed from V and 4 bases from J, the gap between germline ends came to 13 bases. This chain's CDR3 is CASSRQDSADTQYF. The DNA for the CDR3 is TGTGCCAGCAGTAGACAGGATTCAGCAGATACGCAGTATTTT.

This clone was seen a single time. The genes are TRBV4-2 and TRBJ2-3; 12 positions agree with TRBD2. Germline trimming cut 0 bases from V and 4 bases from J; bases unmatched to any gene: 2. The CDR3 is 16 amino acids. CDR1 LGHNA and CDR2 YNFKEQ come from the germline V gene. The CDR3 here is CASSQEASGGADTQYF. CDR3 bases: TGTGCCAGCAGCCAAGAGGCTAGCGGGGGGGCAGATACGCAGTATTTT.

This clone was counted between two and nine times. This rearrangement joins TRBV7-2 to TRBJ2-7; 7 nucleotides match TRBD1. V trimming: 6 bases; J trimming: 6 bases; junction bases outside the gene matches: 11. CDR1 is SGHTA, CDR2 FQGNSA, per germline. The CDR3 runs to 14 residues. DNA of the CDR3: TGTGCCAGCAGACCCAGTAATACAGGGGCCGAGCAGTACTTC. Encoded protein: CASRPSNTGAEQYF.

A few counts support this clone. The V gene is TRBV4-3, the J gene TRBJ2-2, with D uncertain. The germline V gene has CDR1 LGHNA and CDR2 YSLEER. Between the trimmed V and J ends, which lost 0 bases and 6 bases, there was a span of 11 bases. The CDR3 is made up of 15 amino acids. Written as DNA, the CDR3 is TGCGCCAGCAGCCAAGATCACATCTCTTCCGGGGAGCTGTTTTTT. This sequence encodes CASSQDHISSGELFF.